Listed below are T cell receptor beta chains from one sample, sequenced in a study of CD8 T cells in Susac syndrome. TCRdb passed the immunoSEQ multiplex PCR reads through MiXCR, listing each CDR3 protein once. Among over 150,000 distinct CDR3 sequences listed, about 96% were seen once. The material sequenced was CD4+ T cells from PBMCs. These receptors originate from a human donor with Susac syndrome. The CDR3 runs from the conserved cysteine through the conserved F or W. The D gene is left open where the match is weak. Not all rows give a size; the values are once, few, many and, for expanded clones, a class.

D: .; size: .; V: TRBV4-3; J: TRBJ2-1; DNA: TGCGCCAGCAGCCAGGCCCATCAGGAGGATGAGCAGTTCTTC; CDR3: CASSQAHQEDEQFF
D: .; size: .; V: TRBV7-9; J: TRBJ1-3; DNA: TGTGCCAGCAGCTTACTCGGGCTTGGAAACACCATATATTTT; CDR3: CASSLLGLGNTIYF
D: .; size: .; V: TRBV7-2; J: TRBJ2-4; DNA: TGTGCCAGCAGCTTTGTAGCCAAAAACATTCAGTACTTC; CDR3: CASSFVAKNIQYF
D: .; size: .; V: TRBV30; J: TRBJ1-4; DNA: TGTGCCTGGAGTGTAGGGGACCAAGCTAATGAAAAACTGTTTTTT; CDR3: CAWSVGDQANEKLFF
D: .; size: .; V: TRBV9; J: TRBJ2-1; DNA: TGTGCCAGCAGCGTAGCGGCGGGCCACTCCTACAATGAGCAGTTCTTC; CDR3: CASSVAAGHSYNEQFF
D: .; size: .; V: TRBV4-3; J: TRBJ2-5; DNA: TGCGCCAGCAGCCAAGATTTACAGGGACAAGAGACCCAGTACTTC; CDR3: CASSQDLQGQETQYF
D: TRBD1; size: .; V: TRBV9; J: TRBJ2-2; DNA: TGTGCCAGCAGCCCCCGACAGGGAGACACCGGGGAGCTGTTTTTT; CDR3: CASSPRQGDTGELFF
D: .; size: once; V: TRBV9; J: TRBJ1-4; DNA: TGTGCCAGCAGCGGAGCAGGATCAACTAATGAAAAACTGTTTTTT; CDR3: CASSGAGSTNEKLFF
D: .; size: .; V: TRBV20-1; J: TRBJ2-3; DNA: TGCAGTGCTAGCCCCAGACCCACAGATACGCAGTATTTT; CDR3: CSASPRPTDTQYF
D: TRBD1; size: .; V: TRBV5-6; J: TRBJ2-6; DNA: TGTGCCAGCAGCGGTATCGGACAGGGGAAATACTCTGGGGCCAACGTCCTGACTTTC; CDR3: CASSGIGQGKYSGANVLTF
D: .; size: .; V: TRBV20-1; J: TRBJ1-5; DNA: TGCAGTGCCCATGTGGCCTCCGGGGGGCCCCAGCATTTT; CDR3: CSAHVASGGPQHF
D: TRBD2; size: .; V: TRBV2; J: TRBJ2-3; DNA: TGTGCCAGCTCGGTGCTGGGACTAGCGGGAGGAGATACGCAGTATTTT; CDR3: CASSVLGLAGGDTQYF
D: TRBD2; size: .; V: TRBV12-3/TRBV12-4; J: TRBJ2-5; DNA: TGTGCCAGCAGTTTCGGTGGACTAGCGGGAGGAGAGACCCAGTACTTC; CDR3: CASSFGGLAGGETQYF
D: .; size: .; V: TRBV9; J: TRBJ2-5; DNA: TGTGCCAGCGGGGGGGCGTACCAAGAGACCCAGTACTTC; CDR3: CASGGAYQETQYF
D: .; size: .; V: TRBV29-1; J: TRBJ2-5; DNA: TGCGGGATTCCTACAGGGTCGGCGGAGACCCAGTACTTC; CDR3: CGIPTGSAETQYF
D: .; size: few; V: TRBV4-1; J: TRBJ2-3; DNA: TGCGCCAGCAGCCAAGATCCGGCGGGGGCGCAGACAGATACGCAGTATTTT; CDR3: CASSQDPAGAQTDTQYF
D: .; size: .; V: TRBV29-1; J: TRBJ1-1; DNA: TGCAGCGTTGAACGACAGGTCGGCACTGAAGCTTTCTTT; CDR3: CSVERQVGTEAFF
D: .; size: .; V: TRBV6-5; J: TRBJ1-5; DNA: TGTGCCAGCGGGGGGCGTAGCAATCAGCCCCAGCATTTT; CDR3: CASGGRSNQPQHF
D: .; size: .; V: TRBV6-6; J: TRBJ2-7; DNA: TGTGCCAGCACCCTCGAGGGGAGCTCCTACGAGCAGTACTTC; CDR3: CASTLEGSSYEQYF
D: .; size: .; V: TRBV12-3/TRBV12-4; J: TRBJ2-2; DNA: TGTGCCAGCAGGACGGGCCCAGGGTCGAGTTCCGGGGAGCTGTTTTTT; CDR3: CASRTGPGSSSGELFF
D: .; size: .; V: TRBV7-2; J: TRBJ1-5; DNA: TGTGCCAGCAGCTTCGGGGATCAGCCCCAGCATTTT; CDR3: CASSFGDQPQHF
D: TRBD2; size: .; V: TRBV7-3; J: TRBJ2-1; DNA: TGTGCCAGCAGCTTCGCCCCGGGGGGGCCCAATGAGCAGTTCTTC; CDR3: CASSFAPGGPNEQFF
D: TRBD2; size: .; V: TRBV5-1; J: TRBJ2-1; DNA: TGCGCCAGCAGCCATAGCGGGAGCGCCTACAATGAGCAGTTCTTC; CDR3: CASSHSGSAYNEQFF
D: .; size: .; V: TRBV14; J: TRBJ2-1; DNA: TGTGCCAGCAGCCAAGATTTTGGGTCGGGGATTCGTAGTGAGCAGTTCTTC; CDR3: CASSQDFGSGIRSEQFF
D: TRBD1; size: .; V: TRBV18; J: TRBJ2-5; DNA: TGTGCCAGCTCACCACCGGGACAGAGAGGAGAGACCCAGTACTTC; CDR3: CASSPPGQRGETQYF
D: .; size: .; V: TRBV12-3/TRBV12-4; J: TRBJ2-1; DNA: TGTGCCAGCACCCGGGACTCCGCCTCCTACAATGAGCAGTTCTTC; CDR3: CASTRDSASYNEQFF
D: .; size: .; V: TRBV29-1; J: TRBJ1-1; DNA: TGCAGCGGGAATATGAACACTGAAGCTTTCTTT; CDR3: CSGNMNTEAFF
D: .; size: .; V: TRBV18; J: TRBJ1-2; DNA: TGTGCCAGCTCACCAACGTCGAACAGCCGCTCCCTTTCCTATGGCTACACCTTC; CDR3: CASSPTSNSRSLSYGYTF
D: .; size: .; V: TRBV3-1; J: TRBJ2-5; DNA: TGTGCCAGCAGCCGATCGGACAGCCAAGAGACCCAGTACTTC; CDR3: CASSRSDSQETQYF